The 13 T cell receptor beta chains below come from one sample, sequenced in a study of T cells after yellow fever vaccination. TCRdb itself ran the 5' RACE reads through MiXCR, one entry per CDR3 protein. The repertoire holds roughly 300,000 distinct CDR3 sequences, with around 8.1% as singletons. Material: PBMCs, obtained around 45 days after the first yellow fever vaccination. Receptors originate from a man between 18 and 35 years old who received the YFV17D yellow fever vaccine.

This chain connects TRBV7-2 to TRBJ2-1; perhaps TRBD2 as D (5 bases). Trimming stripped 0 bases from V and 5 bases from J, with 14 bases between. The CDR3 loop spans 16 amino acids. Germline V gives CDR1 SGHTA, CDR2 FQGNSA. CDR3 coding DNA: TGTGCCAGCAGCTTAGCGCAGGCTAGCCCCAACAATGAGCAGTTCTTC. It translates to CASSLAQASPNNEQFF.

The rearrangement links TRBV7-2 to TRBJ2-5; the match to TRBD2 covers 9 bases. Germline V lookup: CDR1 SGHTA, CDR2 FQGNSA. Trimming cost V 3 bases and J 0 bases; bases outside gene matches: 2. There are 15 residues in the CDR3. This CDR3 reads CASSFSGGYQETQYF. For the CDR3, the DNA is TGTGCCAGCAGCTTTAGCGGGGGATACCAAGAGACCCAGTACTTC.

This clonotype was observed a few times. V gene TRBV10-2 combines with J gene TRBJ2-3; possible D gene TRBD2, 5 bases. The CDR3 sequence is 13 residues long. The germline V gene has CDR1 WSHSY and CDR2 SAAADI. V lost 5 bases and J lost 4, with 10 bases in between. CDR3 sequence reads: CASSRGRADTQYF. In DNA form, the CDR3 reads TGCGCCAGCAGTCGGGGTAGGGCAGATACGCAGTATTTT.

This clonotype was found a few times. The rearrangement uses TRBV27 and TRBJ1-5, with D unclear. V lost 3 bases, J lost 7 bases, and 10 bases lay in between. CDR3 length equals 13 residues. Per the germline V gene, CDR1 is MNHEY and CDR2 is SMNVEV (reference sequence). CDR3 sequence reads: CASSFRLQQPQHF. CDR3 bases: TGTGCCAGCAGTTTCCGCCTCCAACAGCCCCAGCATTTT.

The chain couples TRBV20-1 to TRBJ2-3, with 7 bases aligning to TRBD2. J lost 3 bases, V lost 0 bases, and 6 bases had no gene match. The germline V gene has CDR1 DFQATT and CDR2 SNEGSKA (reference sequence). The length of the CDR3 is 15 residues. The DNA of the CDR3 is TGCAGTGCTAGAGATCGGCTAGCGGCGACAGATACGCAGTATTTT. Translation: CSARDRLAATDTQYF.

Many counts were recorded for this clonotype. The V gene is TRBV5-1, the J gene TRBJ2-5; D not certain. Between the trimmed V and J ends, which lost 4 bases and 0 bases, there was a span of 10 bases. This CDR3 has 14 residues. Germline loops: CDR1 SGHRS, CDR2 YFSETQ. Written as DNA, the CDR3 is TGCGCCAGCAGCGTCGGGTTGCACCAAGAGACCCAGTACTTC. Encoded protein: CASSVGLHQETQYF. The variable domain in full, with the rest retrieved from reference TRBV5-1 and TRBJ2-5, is KAGVTQTPRYLIKTRGQQVTLSCSPISGHRSVSWYQQTPGQGLQFLFEYFSETQRNKGNFPGRFSGRQFSNSRSEMNVSTLELGDSALYLCASSVGLHQETQYFGPGTRLLVL.

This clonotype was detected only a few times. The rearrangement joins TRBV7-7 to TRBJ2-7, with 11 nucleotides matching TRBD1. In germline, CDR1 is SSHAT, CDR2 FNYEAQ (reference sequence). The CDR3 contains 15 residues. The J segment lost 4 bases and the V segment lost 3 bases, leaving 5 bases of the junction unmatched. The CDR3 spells CASSLDRGLGYEQYF. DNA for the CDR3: TGTGCCAGCAGCTTGGACAGGGGGCTAGGTTACGAGCAGTACTTC.

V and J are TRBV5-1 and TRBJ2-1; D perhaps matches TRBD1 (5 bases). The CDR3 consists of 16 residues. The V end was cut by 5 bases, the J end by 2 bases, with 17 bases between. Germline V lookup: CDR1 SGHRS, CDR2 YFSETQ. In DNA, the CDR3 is TGCGCCAGCAGAATCTCCCTTGGGGCCACCTACAATGAGCAGTTCTTC. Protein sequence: CASRISLGATYNEQFF. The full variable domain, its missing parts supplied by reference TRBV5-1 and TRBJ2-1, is KAGVTQTPRYLIKTRGQQVTLSCSPISGHRSVSWYQQTPGQGLQFLFEYFSETQRNKGNFPGRFSGRQFSNSRSEMNVSTLELGDSALYLCASRISLGATYNEQFFGPGTRLTVL.

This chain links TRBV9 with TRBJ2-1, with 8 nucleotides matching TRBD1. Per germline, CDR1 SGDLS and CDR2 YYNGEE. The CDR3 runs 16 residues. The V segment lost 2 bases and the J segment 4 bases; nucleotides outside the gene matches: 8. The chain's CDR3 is CASSVASGQGYNEQFF. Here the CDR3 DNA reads TGTGCCAGCAGCGTGGCCAGCGGACAGGGATACAATGAGCAGTTCTTC.

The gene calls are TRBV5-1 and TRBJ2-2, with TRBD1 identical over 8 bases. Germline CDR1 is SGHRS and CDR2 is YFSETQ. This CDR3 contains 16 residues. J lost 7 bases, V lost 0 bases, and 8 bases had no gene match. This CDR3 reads CASSLGRTGRDGELFF. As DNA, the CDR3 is TGCGCCAGCAGCTTGGGACGGACAGGGCGAGACGGGGAGCTGTTTTTT.

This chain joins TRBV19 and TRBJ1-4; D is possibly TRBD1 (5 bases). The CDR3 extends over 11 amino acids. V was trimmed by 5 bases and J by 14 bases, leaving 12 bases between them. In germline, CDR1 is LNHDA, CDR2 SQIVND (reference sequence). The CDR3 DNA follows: TGTGCCAGTAGTTCCCGACAGTATCTGTTTTTT. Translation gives CASSSRQYLFF.

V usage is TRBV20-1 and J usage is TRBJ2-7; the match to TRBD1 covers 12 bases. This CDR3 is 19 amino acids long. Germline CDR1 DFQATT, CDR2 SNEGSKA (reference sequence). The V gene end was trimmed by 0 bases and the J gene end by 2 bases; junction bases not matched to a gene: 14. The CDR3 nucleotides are TGCAGTGCTAGAGATACCGGGACAGGGGGCCTCCTTACCCCCTACGAGCAGTACGTC. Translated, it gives CSARDTGTGGLLTPYEQYV.

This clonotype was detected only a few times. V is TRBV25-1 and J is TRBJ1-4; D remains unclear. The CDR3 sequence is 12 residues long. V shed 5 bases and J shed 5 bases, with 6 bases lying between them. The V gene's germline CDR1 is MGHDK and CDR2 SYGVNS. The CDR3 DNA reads TGTGCCAGCAGTTGGGGAAATGAAAAACTGTTTTTT. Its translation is CASSWGNEKLFF.